This T cell receptor (beta chain) emerged from a study of T-cell memory formation after mild COVID-19. This clonotype was observed a handful of times. Germline is not matched at one junction end, which may reflect a read error. One entry per CDR3 protein, called by TCRdb with MiXCR from the 5' RACE reads. The sample consists of 250,000 to 300,000 distinct CDR3 sequences, around 17% of them appearing once. Germline V lookup: CDR1 SGHVS, CDR2 FNYEAQ. The CDR3 covers 13 residues. The V call is TRBV7-6, the J call TRBJ1-1; tentatively, D is TRBD1 (5 bases). The sequenced sample was PBMCs or a T cell subset sorted from them (not recorded which). The source of this sequence is a man between 18 and 29 years old who had mild COVID-19 (a few samples of this study predate the infection). Cell type and time point are not known. The DNA for the CDR3 is TGTGCCAGCAGCTTAGGCCCCCGAGGACACCCTCTCTTT. Translated: CASSLGPRGHPLF.